A selection of T cell receptor beta chains follows, all from one sample in a study of CD8 T cells in Susac syndrome. One entry per CDR3 protein results from TCRdb running MiXCR on the immunoSEQ multiplex PCR reads. This sample has around 160,000 distinct CDR3 sequences; about 95% occur once, and the top ten carry about 0.13%. Specimen: CD4+ T cells from PBMCs. These receptors were taken from a human donor in good health. The CDR3 runs from the conserved cysteine through the conserved F or W. The D gene is left open where the match is weak. Rows give clone size only sometimes, using once, few, many, or a class for an expanded clone.

V,J,D,size,DNA,CDR3
TRBV7-9,TRBJ2-7,NA,NA,TGTGCCAGCAGCTTAGATGCCAGAGCCTACGAGCAGTACTTC,CASSLDARAYEQYF
TRBV9,TRBJ1-2,NA,NA,TGTGCCAGCAGCGCTGGACGGTCCGTCATCGACTATGGCTACACCTTC,CASSAGRSVIDYGYTF
TRBV19,TRBJ1-5,TRBD1,once,TGTGCCAGTAGCAGACGGACAGGGGAGGAGCAGCCCCAGCATTTT,CASSRRTGEEQPQHF
TRBV12-3/TRBV12-4,TRBJ1-1,TRBD1,NA,TGTGCCAGCAGATCGACAGGGACCACTGAAGCTTTCTTT,CASRSTGTTEAFF
TRBV4-2,TRBJ1-5,TRBD1,once,TGTGCCAGCAGCCAAGATTCGGACAGGGGAATCTATCAGCCCCAGCATTTT,CASSQDSDRGIYQPQHF
TRBV3-1,TRBJ1-1,NA,NA,TGTGCCAGCAGTTACAGGGAGAACACTGAAGCTTTCTTT,CASSYRENTEAFF
TRBV6-5,TRBJ1-6,TRBD1,NA,TGTGCCAGCAATAGCAGGGGGGATTCACCCCTCCACTTT,CASNSRGDSPLHF
TRBV28,TRBJ1-1,NA,NA,TGTGCCAGCAGTTTAATAGCAGGCGGACGCACTGAAGCTTTCTTT,CASSLIAGGRTEAFF
TRBV20-1,TRBJ2-7,TRBD1,NA,TGCAGTGCTAGACGTAGGGGGCTGGACTACGAGCAGTACTTC,CSARRRGLDYEQYF
TRBV29-1,TRBJ2-1,TRBD1,NA,TGCAGCGACCGGACAGGGCGCGGTGAGCAGTTCTTC,CSDRTGRGEQFF
TRBV3-1,TRBJ2-1,TRBD1,NA,TGTGCCAGCAGCCAGGGACAGGGCCCCTACAATGAGCAGTTCTTC,CASSQGQGPYNEQFF
TRBV20-1,TRBJ2-1,NA,NA,TGCAGTGCAGCACTGAGGACTAACCCGGGGAATGAGCAGTTCTTC,CSAALRTNPGNEQFF
TRBV12-3/TRBV12-4,TRBJ2-7,NA,NA,TGTGCCAGCGGGGTCTGGCGGGGCCACTACGAGCAGTACTTC,CASGVWRGHYEQYF
TRBV29-1,TRBJ2-5,NA,NA,TGCAGCGTTGATGGGCTAGCCAAAGAGACCCAGTACTTC,CSVDGLAKETQYF
TRBV4-2,TRBJ2-7,NA,NA,TGTGCCAGCAGCCAGCAACAGGTCCAAAGCTCCTACGAGCAGTACTTC,CASSQQQVQSSYEQYF
TRBV12-3/TRBV12-4,TRBJ2-7,TRBD1,NA,TGTGCCAGCAGTGGACAGGGATACGAGCAGTACTTC,CASSGQGYEQYF
TRBV7-9,TRBJ1-2,NA,NA,TGTGCCAGCAAGGGGGAGGCCTCAGGGGGCTACACCTTC,CASKGEASGGYTF
TRBV29-1,TRBJ1-2,NA,NA,TGCAGCGTTGGCGCCAGGACGTCGTATGGCTACACCTTC,CSVGARTSYGYTF
TRBV20-1,TRBJ2-1,TRBD2,NA,TGCAGTGCTCCAGGCGGGGGTACCCGAAATGAGCAGTTCTTC,CSAPGGGTRNEQFF
TRBV7-2,TRBJ1-2,NA,NA,TGTGCCAGCAGCTTAAATCCCCACAGGGCGGCGACTGGCTACACCTTC,CASSLNPHRAATGYTF
TRBV20-1,TRBJ2-1,NA,NA,TGCAGTGCTAGACCACGGTTCGTGATAGAGCAGTTCTTC,CSARPRFVIEQFF
TRBV25-1,TRBJ2-7,NA,NA,TGTGCCACCCTCGGGGGTTTCGAGCAGTACTTC,CATLGGFEQYF
TRBV6-1,TRBJ2-1,NA,NA,TGTGCCAGCAGCGGGGTATCACCGAGGAATGAGCAGTTCTTC,CASSGVSPRNEQFF
TRBV30,TRBJ1-6,NA,NA,TGTGCCTGGAGTGCGGCAGTAGTGGCGGAATCACCCCTCCACTTT,CAWSAAVVAESPLHF
TRBV7-2,TRBJ2-1,TRBD2,NA,TGTGCCAGCAGCTTAGAACTAGCGGGCAATGAGCAGTTCTTC,CASSLELAGNEQFF
TRBV20-1,TRBJ2-7,NA,NA,TGCAGTGCTAGATCGGGGGGCAGGGCCTACGAGCAGTACTTC,CSARSGGRAYEQYF
TRBV28,TRBJ1-5,NA,NA,TGTGCCAGCACAAACAGGGTTCAGCCCCAGCATTTT,CASTNRVQPQHF
TRBV12-3/TRBV12-4,TRBJ2-1,TRBD2,NA,TGTGCCAGCAGTTTGGGCGGGGGGGCCCGTGAGCAGTTCTTC,CASSLGGGAREQFF
TRBV6-2/TRBV6-3,TRBJ2-6,NA,NA,TGTGCCAGCAGCCAAACAGGGACTGGGGCCAACGTCCTGACTTTC,CASSQTGTGANVLTF
TRBV20-1,TRBJ2-5,TRBD2,NA,TGCAGTGCGATTGTGGGAGGGGAGACCCAGTACTTC,CSAIVGGETQYF
TRBV18,TRBJ2-2,NA,NA,TGTGCCAGCTCACACTCTGTTGTCCGGGGGCTGAACACCGGGGAGCTGTTTTTT,CASSHSVVRGLNTGELFF
TRBV29-1,TRBJ2-1,TRBD1,NA,TGCAGCGTTGATCCGGGACAGGGGGCGTGGAATGAGCAGTTCTTC,CSVDPGQGAWNEQFF
TRBV9,TRBJ2-1,NA,NA,TGTGCCAGCAGCGTAACGGACAAAGCGGTCAGTGAGCAGTTCTTC,CASSVTDKAVSEQFF